A single sample gave rise to the 10 T cell receptor beta chains below, sequenced in a study of T cell clonality in common variable immunodeficiency. Study outcomes and limitations: In common variable immunodeficiency, TCR beta chains reportedly carried fewer deletions and N-nucleotide insertions.

Their cognate antigens are unknown. TCRdb's copy holds only in-frame clones and misses some; the assay was immunoSEQ multiplex PCR. The specimen has 30,000 to 35,000 clones, none found just once. Specimen: peripheral blood mononuclear cells. These receptor sequences come from a human donor with common variable immunodeficiency.

As for this clone: An end of the junction differs from the germline gene, which may be a read error. The CDR3 bases that were read are TGTGCCAGCCGCTTACAGGGTTTGAACACCGGGGAG. Translation: CASRLQGLNTGE. The CDR3 reads in full as CASRLQGLNTGELFF. This sequence joins TRBV7-8 and TRBJ2-2; tentatively, D is TRBD1 (6 bases). The read ends 3 residues early relative to the CDR3; the germline J gene fills the gap. This CDR3 region has 15 residues. The germline V gene encodes CDR1 SGHVS and CDR2 FQNEAQ.

This CDR3 reads CASRKVQGRYEQYF. The sequenced part of the CDR3 DNA is TGTGCCAGCAGGAAGGTACAGGGTAGATACGAG. The chain has TRBV6-2 or TRBV6-3 and TRBJ2-7; D perhaps matches TRBD1 (6 bases). The read falls 3 residues short of the CDR3 end, and the missing part is taken from the germline J gene. V was shortened by 6 bases and J by 4 bases, with 16 bases between the two germline ends. This CDR3 region has 14 residues. The germline gives CDR1 MNHEY, CDR2 SVGEGT.

Only a few counts were recorded for this clone. The CDR3 end falls 3 residues outside the read, so it is completed with the germline J gene. V and J are TRBV5-4 and TRBJ2-5; TRBD2 agrees at 8 bases. Per germline, CDR1 SGHNT and CDR2 YYREEE (reference sequence). CDR3 size: 15 residues. J lost 5 bases, V lost 5 bases, and 11 bases had no gene match. CDR3: CASSPPRGAQETQYF. CDR3 DNA, as far as it was read: TGTGCCAGCAGTCCGCCGCGGGGGGCACAGGAGACC.

Regarding this clone: The CDR3 end is not reached by the read, which stops 3 residues before it; the germline J gene fills it in. This chain links TRBV11-2 with TRBJ1-4; D gene ambiguous. Trimming stripped 3 bases from V and 0 bases from J, with 8 bases between. Germline CDR1 reads SGHAT; CDR2 reads FQNNGV. The CDR3 has 15 amino acids. The chain's CDR3 is CASSFGTATNEKLFF. The covered CDR3 bases are TGTGCCAGCAGCTTTGGAACAGCAACTAATGAAAAA.

This clone showed up many times. The read finishes 3 residues shy of the CDR3 end, and the germline J gene is used to complete it. The chain couples TRBV18 to TRBJ2-2, with 8 bases that match TRBD2. The germline gives CDR1 KGHSH, CDR2 LQKENI. Trimming took 3 bases from V and 0 from J; bases not matched to a gene: 9. The CDR3 consists of 18 residues. This chain's CDR3 is CASSPRRAGGTNTGELFF. Incomplete CDR3 DNA: TGTGCCAGCTCACCCCGCCGGGCGGGGGGTACGAACACCGGGGAG.

This clone came up a few times. Sequencing ends 3 residues short of the CDR3 end; the germline J gene provides the rest. The chain combines TRBV7-9 with TRBJ1-1, with D unresolved. This CDR3 has 14 residues. The ends were cut back, 4 bases at V and 4 bases at J, with 13 bases in the middle. Germline V gene data show CDR1 as SEHNR and CDR2 as FQNEAQ (reference sequence). This chain's CDR3 is CASSSGGVFTEAFF. CDR3 DNA (partial): TGTGCCAGCAGCTCAGGCGGGGTATTCACTGAA.

This clone came up many times. The read is 3 residues too short to cover the CDR3 end, so that end is filled in from the germline J gene. This rearrangement joins TRBV7-6 to TRBJ1-2; D not certain. The CDR3 spans 11 residues. The V end was cut by 7 bases, the J end by 2 bases, with 5 bases between. CDR1 is SGHVS and CDR2 is FNYEAQ in the germline V gene. The covered CDR3 bases are TGTGCCAGCACACTAAACTATGGC. It is translated as CASTLNYG. The full CDR3 protein reads CASTLNYGYTF.

This clone appeared many times. The read finishes 3 residues shy of the CDR3 end, and the germline J gene is used to complete it. The chain uses TRBV29-1 and TRBJ2-6; the D call may be TRBD1 or TRBD2 (5 bases each). The germline V gene has CDR1 SQVTM and CDR2 ANQGSEA. CDR3 length equals 13 residues. V lost 4 bases and J 2 bases, leaving 6 bases between the germline ends. CDR3 bases read: TGCAGCGTTGGAGGGGCTGGGGCCAACGTC. It codes for CSVGGAGANV. The entire CDR3 is CSVGGAGANVLTF.

The sample holds many counts of this clone. The read ends 3 residues before the CDR3 terminus; that terminus is restored from the germline J gene. The chain couples TRBV19 to TRBJ2-5; no firm D call. This CDR3 spans 11 amino acids. The germline V gene encodes CDR1 LNHDA and CDR2 SQIVND (reference sequence). Trimming shortened V by 10 bases and J by 6 bases, and 12 bases separated the two germline ends. This CDR3 reads CANLSNKTQYF. The CDR3 bases that were read are TGTGCCAATCTTAGCAATAAGACC. The whole variable domain, remainder taken from reference TRBV19 and TRBJ2-5, is DGGITQSPKYLFRKEGQNVTLSCEQNLNHDAMYWYRQDPGQGLRLIYYSQIVNDFQKGDIAEGYSVSREKKESFPLTVTSAQKNPTAFYLCANLSNKTQYFGPGTRLLVL.

A note on this clone: The sequence runs out 3 residues before the end of the CDR3; the remainder is reconstructed from the germline J gene. This chain joins TRBV2 and TRBJ1-5; TRBD1 matches 9 bases. V shed 7 bases, J shed 5 bases, and the junction held 3 bases outside the gene matches. In germline, CDR1 is SNHLY, CDR2 FYNNEI. The CDR3 is made up of 13 amino acids. The sequenced CDR3 bases are TGTGCCAGCACCTGGACAGGGGATCAGCCC. This sequence encodes CASTWTGDQP. The CDR3 in its entirety is CASTWTGDQPQHF.